What follows are 14 T cell receptor beta chains derived from one specimen sequenced in a study of long-term antiretroviral therapy in people with HIV. Running of the v3.0 immunoSEQ assay took place at survey level. Generated by immunoSEQ multiplex PCR, the TCRdb table keeps only in-frame clones and is missing some. The table has fewer than 20,000 clones, 80% to 90% seen once; the top ten hold more than 7%. Sequences were derived from unsorted PBMCs, sampled 4.2 years after starting antiretroviral therapy. The receptor source for this set is a man in his forties or fifties with HIV.

This clone appeared a single time. The CDR3 DNA sequence: TGTGCCAGCAGTTTAAATGACAGGCGGAACGAGCAGTACTTC. This sequence encodes CASSLNDRRNEQYF. The chain has TRBV28 and TRBJ2-7, with D possibly being TRBD1 (6 bases). CDR3 length: 14 amino acids. The germline V and J ends were trimmed by 2 bases and 5 bases, with 13 bases remaining between them. Germline-derived CDR1 and CDR2 are MDHEN and SYDVKM.

This clone was detected only once. The chain uses TRBV10-2 and TRBJ2-2; the match to TRBD2 covers 8 bases. Unmatched junction bases numbered 10, after V lost 3 bases and J lost 7 bases. CDR3 size: 16 residues. The germline V gene encodes CDR1 WSHSY and CDR2 SAAADI. The CDR3 coding sequence is TGCGCCAGCAGTGACCAGCCTAGCGGGCAAAACGGGGAGCTGTTTTTT. Encoded protein: CASSDQPSGQNGELFF.

CDR3 amino acids: CASSFFGPEQYF. As DNA, the CDR3 is TGTGCCAGCAGCTTTTTTGGACCTGAGCAGTACTTC. The V and J genes are TRBV7-2 and TRBJ2-7; D gene unclear. Deletions cut 3 bases from V and 7 bases from J, with 10 bases between. This CDR3 spans 12 amino acids. Looked up from germline, CDR1 is SGHTA and CDR2 is FQGNSA.

The rearrangement uses TRBV6-5 and TRBJ1-5; no reliable D call. The V end was cut by 4 bases, the J end by 0 bases, with 10 bases between. Germline lookup yields CDR1 MNHEY and CDR2 SVGAGI. This CDR3 has 15 residues. The CDR3 is CASSWSQFSNQPQHF. As DNA, the CDR3 is TGTGCCAGCAGTTGGAGTCAGTTTAGCAATCAGCCCCAGCATTTT.

The rearrangement uses TRBV13 and TRBJ2-1; D is perhaps TRBD1 (6 bases). The CDR3 totals 13 residues. Germline V gene sequence: CDR1 PRHDT, CDR2 FYEKMQ (reference sequence). Trimming took 3 bases from V and 7 from J, leaving 10 bases between them. The CDR3 DNA sequence: TGTGCCAGCAGCTTGACAGGTGAGAATGAGCAGTTCTTC. This sequence encodes CASSLTGENEQFF. Using reference TRBV13 and TRBJ2-1 for the parts outside the CDR3, the full variable domain is AAGVIQSPRHLIKEKRETATLKCYPIPRHDTVYWYQQGPGQDPQFLISFYEKMQSDKGSIPDRFSAQQFSDYHSELNMSSLELGDSALYFCASSLTGENEQFFGPGTRLTVL.

The rearrangement links TRBV4-1 to TRBJ2-1; 9 bases agree with TRBD2. V shed 0 bases and J 5 bases; nucleotides not matched to a gene: 8. CDR1 MGHRA and CDR2 YSYEKL come from the germline V gene. CDR3 size: 17 residues. CDR3 residues: CASSQEQGGGAHNEQFF. The CDR3 DNA sequence: TGCGCCAGCAGCCAAGAACAGGGCGGGGGGGCCCACAATGAGCAGTTCTTC.

The genes are TRBV27 and TRBJ1-4; D is perhaps TRBD1 (5 bases). The V end was cut by 2 bases, the J end by 7 bases, with 11 bases between. The germline V gene has CDR1 MNHEY and CDR2 SMNVEV (reference sequence). The CDR3 covers 14 residues. This chain's CDR3 is CASSLGGAPEKLFF. The DNA of the CDR3 is TGTGCCAGCAGTTTAGGAGGGGCTCCTGAAAAACTGTTTTTT.

The chain carries TRBV5-4 and TRBJ1-1; the match to TRBD1 covers 8 bases. The junction had 13 bases not matched to a gene; V was cut back by 5 bases and J by 10 bases. From germline, CDR1 is SGHNT and CDR2 YYREEE (reference sequence). The CDR3 is 14 amino acids. In DNA, the CDR3 is TGTGCCAGCAGATCGGACAGGGACACTCCTGGAGCTTTCTTT. Its protein is CASRSDRDTPGAFF. The full variable domain, in which reference TRBV5-4 and TRBJ1-1 provide the parts outside the CDR3, is ETGVTQSPTHLIKTRGQQVTLRCSSQSGHNTVSWYQQALGQGPQFIFQYYREEENGRGNFPPRFSGLQFPNYSSELNVNALELDDSALYLCASRSDRDTPGAFFGQGTRLTVV.

This clone was detected once. The rearrangement joins TRBV4-3 to TRBJ2-1; 10 positions agree with TRBD1. V trimming: 0 bases; J trimming: 6 bases; junction bases outside the gene matches: 5. CDR1 and CDR2 (germline): LGHNA, YSLEER. The CDR3 extends over 16 amino acids. CDR3 protein: CASSQDWTGGLNEQFF. CDR3 nucleotides: TGCGCCAGCAGCCAAGATTGGACAGGGGGGCTCAATGAGCAGTTCTTC.

This chain links TRBV27 with TRBJ1-2, with 10 bases fitting TRBD1. J lost 3 bases, V lost 5 bases, and 9 bases had no gene match. Per germline, CDR1 MNHEY and CDR2 SMNVEV (reference sequence). The CDR3 covers 16 residues. The CDR3 is CASSPSPTGGYYGYTF. DNA of the CDR3: TGTGCCAGCAGTCCCTCCCCGACAGGGGGCTACTATGGCTACACCTTC.

The chain carries TRBV7-9 and TRBJ1-1; TRBD1 is a possible D gene (6 bases). The germline gives CDR1 SEHNR, CDR2 FQNEAQ (reference sequence). CDR3 size: 15 residues. Trimming cost V 1 base and J 6 bases, with 15 bases left between them. The CDR3 sequence: CASSLGAGEFAEAFF. The CDR3 DNA follows: TGTGCCAGCAGCTTAGGGGCAGGGGAGTTTGCTGAAGCTTTCTTT.

The CDR3 loop reads CASSLFNSYEQYF. CDR3 DNA: TGTGCCAGCAGCTTGTTCAACTCCTACGAGCAGTACTTC. The V and J genes are TRBV5-4 and TRBJ2-5, with unresolved D. The J call may be incorrect, as the DNA end agrees better with TRBJ2-7. CDR1 is SGHNT and CDR2 is YYREEE in the germline V gene (reference sequence). CDR3 size: 13 residues.

The chain's CDR3 is CASSITSPAYEQFF. CDR3 sequence (DNA): TGTGCCAGCAGCATAACCAGTCCGGCCTATGAGCAGTTCTTC. This chain uses TRBV9 with TRBJ2-1; D gene uncertain. The germline V gene encodes CDR1 SGDLS and CDR2 YYNGEE. CDR3 length: 14 residues. Trimming removed 4 bases from V and 8 bases from J, with 16 bases in between.

The chain uses TRBV30 and TRBJ1-2; 8 nucleotides line up with TRBD1. The CDR3 is made up of 13 amino acids. Trimming removed 2 bases from V and 3 bases from J; junction bases left unmatched: 2. Per germline, CDR1 GTSNPN and CDR2 SVGIG (reference sequence). This CDR3 is CAWSRQGYYGYTF. In DNA, the CDR3 is TGTGCCTGGAGTCGACAGGGGTACTATGGCTACACCTTC.